The 15 T cell receptor beta chains in this list originate from one sample, sequenced in a study of blood T cells in healthy people across ages (dated by TCRdb to 2013 to 2016). Libraries were built with 5' RACE. The sequencer listed for this sample is Illumina HiSeq 2500. A second PCR of about 6 to 12 cycles was run with a J-beta primer mix and a sample-barcoded 5' primer. Starting from the raw public reads, TCRdb applied fastp trimming at Q25, assembled clones with MiXCR and retained in-frame beta chains. Merged by CDR3 protein, the rows form single entries marked with the most common genes and DNA. The sample includes hundreds of thousands of distinct CDR3 sequences, with roughly 58% observed a single time. The top ten clones comprise about two fifths of the sample. Sequencing was done on a sample of blood. Source of these receptors: a man aged 60 to 69 in good health.

This sequence joins TRBV7-8 and TRBJ1-5, with a weak D call TRBD1 (6 bases). The CDR3 is 14 amino acids. With 10 bases removed from V and 6 bases from J, the gap between germline ends came to 19 bases. The V gene's germline CDR1 is SGHVS and CDR2 FQNEAQ. The CDR3 bases are TGTGCCACACGGGGGAGGGGGACCCTTCAGCCCCAGCATTTT. This sequence encodes CATRGRGTLQPQHF.

V and J are TRBV5-1 and TRBJ1-6, with 9 bases fitting TRBD1. This CDR3 spans 15 amino acids. CDR1 and CDR2 (germline): SGHRS, YFSETQ. Germline trimming cut 4 bases from V and 3 bases from J; bases unmatched to any gene: 2. CDR3 protein: CASSRTGDYNSPLHF. CDR3 nucleotides: TGCGCCAGCAGCCGGACAGGGGACTATAATTCACCCCTCCACTTT. The full variable domain, completed using reference TRBV5-1 and TRBJ1-6, is KAGVTQTPRYLIKTRGQQVTLSCSPISGHRSVSWYQQTPGQGLQFLFEYFSETQRNKGNFPGRFSGRQFSNSRSEMNVSTLELGDSALYLCASSRTGDYNSPLHFGNGTRLTVT.

This chain uses TRBV29-1 with TRBJ1-1, with D tentatively TRBD1 (5 bases). Between the trimmed V and J ends, which lost 5 bases and 3 bases, there was a span of 16 bases. CDR3 size: 14 residues. CDR1 and CDR2 from the germline V gene are SQVTM and ANQGSEA. In DNA form, the CDR3 reads TGCAGCGTTTTAAGATTTGGAGGGGACACTGAAGCTTTCTTT. This encodes CSVLRFGGDTEAFF. The variable domain in full, with the rest retrieved from reference TRBV29-1 and TRBJ1-1, is SAVISQKPSRDICQRGTSLTIQCQVDSQVTMMFWYRQQPGQSLTLIATANQGSEATYESGFVIDKFPISRPNLTFSTLTVSNMSPEDSSIYLCSVLRFGGDTEAFFGQGTRLTVV.

V gene TRBV7-2 combines with J gene TRBJ2-5; D is undetermined. The germline V gene has CDR1 SGHTA and CDR2 FQGNSA. The CDR3 has 15 amino acids. With 1 base removed from V and 1 base from J, the gap between germline ends came to 10 bases. CDR3 protein: CASSLVSAIQETQYF. For the CDR3, the DNA is TGTGCCAGCAGCTTAGTATCAGCCATCCAAGAGACCCAGTACTTC.

This chain links TRBV6-5 with TRBJ2-3; D is ambiguous. Trimming left V 7 bases short and J 5 bases short, with 7 bases between. The germline CDR1 and CDR2 sequences are MNHEY and SVGAGI. This CDR3 is built from 11 residues. CDR3 protein: CASTWLDTQYF. For the CDR3, the DNA is TGTGCCAGCACCTGGTTAGATACGCAGTATTTT.

In the case of this clonotype: At one boundary the junction diverges from the germline segment, which might be a read error. The CDR3 is CASSRDRDTEAFF. CDR3 bases: TGTGCCAGCAGCCGCGACAGGGACACTGAAGCTTTCTTT. V is TRBV5-1 and J is TRBJ1-1; 7 nucleotides match TRBD1. The V gene's germline CDR1 is SGHRS and CDR2 YFSETQ. This CDR3 has 13 residues.

This chain connects TRBV19 to TRBJ2-7; D possibly corresponds to TRBD2 (5 bases). CDR3 length: 14 residues. The V and J ends lost 3 bases and 3 bases respectively, with 12 bases between them. CDR1 and CDR2 from the germline V gene are LNHDA and SQIVND (reference sequence). CDR3 in amino acids: CASSIGGDLYEQYF. In DNA form, the CDR3 reads TGTGCCAGTAGTATCGGAGGTGACCTCTACGAGCAGTACTTC.

The rearrangement uses TRBV4-1 and TRBJ2-5, with 7 bases matching TRBD2. There are 14 residues in the CDR3. Germline CDR1 is MGHRA and CDR2 is YSYEKL. V lost 0 bases and J lost 7; bases outside the gene matches: 5. This CDR3 is CASSQDGSGVTQYF. In nucleotides, the CDR3 is TGCGCCAGCAGCCAAGATGGGAGCGGGGTGACCCAGTACTTC.

The chain recombines TRBV29-1 with TRBJ2-3; 8 nucleotides match TRBD1. The CDR3 consists of 14 residues. CDR1 SQVTM and CDR2 ANQGSEA come from the germline V gene. With 0 bases clipped from V and 6 bases from J, the junction kept 5 bases outside the gene matches. The CDR3 is CSVEDPTGVDTQYF. Here the CDR3 DNA reads TGCAGCGTTGAAGATCCGACAGGGGTGGATACGCAGTATTTT.

There are many counts of this clonotype. The chain links TRBV20-1 to TRBJ1-1, with 7 bases lining up with TRBD1. Unmatched junction bases numbered 20, after V lost 5 bases and J lost 5 bases. Germline V lookup: CDR1 DFQATT, CDR2 SNEGSKA (reference sequence). The CDR3 has 17 residues. CDR3 protein: CSAPHVNRQGGLTEAFF. CDR3 DNA: TGCAGTGCTCCTCACGTAAACCGACAGGGCGGATTGACTGAAGCTTTCTTT.

This sequence joins TRBV4-2 and TRBJ2-3; 12 positions agree with TRBD2. The trim removed 2 bases at V and 3 bases at J, leaving 6 bases unmatched. Germline assignment: CDR1 LGHNA and CDR2 YNFKEQ. CDR3 size: 17 residues. The CDR3 sequence: CASSQLAGGPSTDTQYF. In nucleotides, the CDR3 is TGTGCCAGCAGCCAACTAGCGGGGGGGCCCTCTACAGATACGCAGTATTTT.

The rearrangement joins TRBV12-3 or TRBV12-4 to TRBJ1-1; weak D call: TRBD1 (6 bases). V gave up 8 bases and J gave up 0 bases, with 13 bases separating them. This CDR3 is 14 amino acids long. DNA for the CDR3: TGTGCCAGCGTCGCAGGGACAATGAACACTGAAGCTTTCTTT. It translates to CASVAGTMNTEAFF.

The chain couples TRBV11-2 to TRBJ2-7; D remains ambiguous. The CDR3 extends over 15 amino acids. Trimming left V 6 bases short and J 3 bases short, with 18 bases between. Germline V gene data show CDR1 as SGHAT and CDR2 as FQNNGV. CDR3 protein: CASSSQIEFNYEQYF. The CDR3 DNA follows: TGTGCCAGCAGTTCCCAGATCGAGTTCAACTACGAGCAGTACTTC.

This sequence joins TRBV28 and TRBJ2-5, with a possible D match to TRBD1 (5 bases). Trimming removed 6 bases at V and 1 base at J, with 12 bases between. This CDR3 is built from 14 residues. Germline V gene data show CDR1 as MDHEN and CDR2 as SYDVKM. CDR3 amino acids: CASSRAGSQETQYF. The DNA of the CDR3 is TGTGCCAGCAGCCGTGCAGGGTCCCAAGAGACCCAGTACTTC.

The gene calls are TRBV10-3 and TRBJ2-3; 7 bases are shared with TRBD1. V lost 6 bases to trimming and J lost 0 bases; unmatched junction nucleotides: 3. This CDR3 spans 14 amino acids. Germline V gives CDR1 ENHRY, CDR2 SYGVKD. The CDR3, as DNA: TGTGCCATCAGAGGACAGGCTAGCACAGATACGCAGTATTTT. Its protein product is CAIRGQASTDTQYF.